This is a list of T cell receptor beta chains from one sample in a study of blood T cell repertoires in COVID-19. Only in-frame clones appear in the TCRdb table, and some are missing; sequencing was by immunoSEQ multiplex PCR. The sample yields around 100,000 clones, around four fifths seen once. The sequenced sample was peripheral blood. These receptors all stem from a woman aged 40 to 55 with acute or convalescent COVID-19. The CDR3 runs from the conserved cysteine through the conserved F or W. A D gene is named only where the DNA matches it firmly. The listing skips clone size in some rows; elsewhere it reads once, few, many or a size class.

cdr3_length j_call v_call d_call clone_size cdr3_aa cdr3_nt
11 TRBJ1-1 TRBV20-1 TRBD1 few CSATGDTEAFF TGCAGTGCCACAGGGGACACTGAAGCTTTCTTT
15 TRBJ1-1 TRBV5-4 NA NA CASSPEAGRNTEAFF TGTGCCAGCAGCCCCGAAGCGGGGAGGAACACTGAAGCTTTCTTT
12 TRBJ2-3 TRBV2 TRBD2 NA CASSGASGAEYF TGTGCCAGCAGTGGGGCTAGCGGGGCGGAGTATTTT
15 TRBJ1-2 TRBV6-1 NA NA CASSEARGFFYGYTF TGTGCCAGCAGTGAAGCCCGGGGGTTTTTCTATGGCTACACCTTC
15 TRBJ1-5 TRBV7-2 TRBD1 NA CASSPGQGLNQPQHF TGTGCCAGCAGTCCGGGACAGGGGCTCAATCAGCCCCAGCATTTT
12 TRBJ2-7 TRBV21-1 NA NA CASSKGVYEQYF TGTGCCAGCAGCAAAGGAGTCTACGAGCAGTACTTC
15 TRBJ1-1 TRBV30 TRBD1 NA CAWRGQGMGNTEAFF TGTGCCTGGAGGGGACAGGGAATGGGGAACACTGAAGCTTTCTTT
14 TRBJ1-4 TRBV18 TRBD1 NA CASSPGQGNEKLFF TGTGCCAGCTCCCCGGGACAGGGGAATGAAAAACTGTTTTTT
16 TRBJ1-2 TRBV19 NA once CASSSPGRVGNYGYTF TGTGCCAGTAGTAGTCCCGGCAGGGTCGGGAACTATGGCTACACCTTC
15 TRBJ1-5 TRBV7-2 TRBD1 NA CASSHRTGGYQPQHF TGTGCCAGCAGCCACAGGACAGGGGGCTATCAGCCCCAGCATTTT
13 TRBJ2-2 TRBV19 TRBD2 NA CACRLAGAGELFF TGTGCCTGCCGGTTAGCGGGGGCCGGGGAGCTGTTTTTT
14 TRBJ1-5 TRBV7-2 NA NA CASSPSVGNQPQHF TGTGCCAGCAGCCCTTCGGTCGGCAATCAGCCCCAGCATTTT
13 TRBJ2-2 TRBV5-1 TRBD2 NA CAREGGAAGELFF TGCGCCCGGGAGGGGGGGGCCGCCGGGGAGCTGTTTTTT
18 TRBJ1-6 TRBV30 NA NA CAWSVGWRDLYSRSPLHF TGTGCCTGGAGTGTGGGGTGGAGGGACCTCTATTCCCGATCACCCCTCCACTTT
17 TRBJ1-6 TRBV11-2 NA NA CASSLPGTAGVTSPLHF TGTGCCAGCAGCTTACCGGGAACCGCGGGGGTAACTTCACCCCTCCACTTT
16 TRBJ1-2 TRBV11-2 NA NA CASSPGRDTTNYGYTF TGTGCCAGCAGCCCGGGCAGGGATACGACTAACTATGGCTACACCTTC
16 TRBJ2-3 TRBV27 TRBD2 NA CASSLRGLASTDTQYF TGTGCCAGCAGTCTACGTGGACTAGCAAGCACAGATACGCAGTATTTT
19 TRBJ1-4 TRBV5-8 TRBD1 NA CASSLGSGGFLQFNEKLFF TGTGCCAGCAGCTTGGGGTCAGGGGGTTTTCTACAGTTCAATGAAAAACTGTTTTTT
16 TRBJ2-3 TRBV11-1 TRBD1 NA CASTRWTGDGTDTQYF TGTGCCAGCACCCGGTGGACAGGGGACGGCACAGATACGCAGTATTTT
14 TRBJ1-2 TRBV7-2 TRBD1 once CASSFGQVKDGYTF TGTGCCAGCAGCTTCGGACAGGTTAAGGATGGCTACACCTTC
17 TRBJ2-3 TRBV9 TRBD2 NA CASSVGSSGTVSGTQYF TGTGCCAGCAGCGTAGGGTCTAGCGGGACGGTATCGGGTACGCAGTATTTT
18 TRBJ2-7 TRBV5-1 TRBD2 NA CASSLGAERGGWSYEQYF TGCGCCAGCAGCTTGGGCGCCGAGCGGGGGGGCTGGTCCTACGAGCAGTACTTC
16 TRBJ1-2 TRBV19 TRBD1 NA CASRDQYDRANYGYTF TGTGCCAGTAGAGATCAATATGACAGGGCTAACTATGGCTACACCTTC
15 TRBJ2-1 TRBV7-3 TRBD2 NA CASSLLAGSYNEQFF TGTGCCAGCAGCTTACTAGCGGGCTCCTACAATGAGCAGTTCTTC
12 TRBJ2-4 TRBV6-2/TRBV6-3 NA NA CASSYISNIQYF TGTGCCAGCAGTTATATTTCGAACATTCAGTACTTC
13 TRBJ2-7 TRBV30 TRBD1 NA CAWRPGQYYEQYF TGTGCCTGGAGACCGGGACAGTACTACGAGCAGTACTTC
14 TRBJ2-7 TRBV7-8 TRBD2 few CASSLAGGPYEQYF TGTGCCAGTAGTTTAGCGGGTGGGCCCTACGAGCAGTACTTC
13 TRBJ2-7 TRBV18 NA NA CASSPYNSYEQYF TGTGCCAGCTCACCATACAACTCCTACGAGCAGTACTTC
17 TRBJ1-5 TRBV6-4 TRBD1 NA CASSGLTGSDSNQPQHF TGTGCCAGCAGTGGGCTGACAGGGTCGGATAGCAATCAGCCCCAGCATTTT
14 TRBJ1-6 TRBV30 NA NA CAWSRTGQGSPLHF TGTGCCTGGAGCCGTACAGGGCAGGGCTCACCCCTCCACTTT
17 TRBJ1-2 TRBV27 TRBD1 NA CASSFLASGRGNYGYTF TGTGCCAGCAGTTTTCTGGCCTCGGGCAGGGGGAACTATGGCTACACCTTC
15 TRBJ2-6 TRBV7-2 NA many CASREGQPGANVLTF TGTGCCAGCAGAGAGGGACAACCTGGGGCCAACGTCCTGACTTTC
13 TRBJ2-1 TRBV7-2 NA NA CASSLVSYSEQFF TGTGCCAGCAGCTTAGTATCCTATAGTGAGCAGTTCTTC
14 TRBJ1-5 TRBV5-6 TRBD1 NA CASSPTGAGQPQHF TGTGCCAGCAGCCCTACAGGGGCGGGTCAGCCCCAGCATTTT
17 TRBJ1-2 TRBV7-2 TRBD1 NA CASSTPGQKFFNYGYTF TGTGCCAGCAGCACCCCGGGACAGAAGTTTTTTAACTATGGCTACACCTTC
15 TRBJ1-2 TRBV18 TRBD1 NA CASSPGQGDYYGYTF TGTGCCAGCTCACCGGGACAGGGAGATTACTATGGCTACACCTTC
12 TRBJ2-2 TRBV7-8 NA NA CASSPQAGELFF TGTGCCAGCAGCCCCCAGGCCGGGGAGCTGTTTTTT
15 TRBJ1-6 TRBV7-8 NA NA CASSPASSYNSPLHF TGTGCCAGCAGCCCGGCTAGCTCCTATAATTCACCCCTCCACTTT
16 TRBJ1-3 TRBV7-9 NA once CASSYGGQSSGNTIYF TGTGCCAGCAGTTACGGAGGACAGAGCTCTGGAAACACCATATATTTT
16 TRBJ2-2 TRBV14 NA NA CASSRRPGANTGELFF TGTGCCAGCAGCCGCCGACCGGGGGCGAACACCGGGGAGCTGTTTTTT
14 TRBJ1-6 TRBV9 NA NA CASSGNPLVAPLHF TGTGCCAGCAGCGGAAATCCCCTAGTTGCGCCCCTCCACTTT
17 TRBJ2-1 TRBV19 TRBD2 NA CASSTLISGGGSNEQFF TGTGCCAGTAGTACCCTTATAAGTGGCGGGGGAAGTAATGAGCAGTTCTTC
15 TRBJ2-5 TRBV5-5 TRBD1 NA CASSAGTGTTETQYF TGTGCCAGCAGCGCCGGGACAGGGACGACGGAGACCCAGTACTTC
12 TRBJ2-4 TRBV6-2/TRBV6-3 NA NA CASSYYVGIQYF TGTGCCAGCAGTTACTATGTCGGCATTCAGTACTTC
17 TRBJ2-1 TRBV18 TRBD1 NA CASSPGQGPPSLNEQFF TGTGCCAGCTCACCGGGACAGGGGCCCCCTAGTTTAAATGAGCAGTTCTTC
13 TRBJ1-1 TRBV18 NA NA CASFETGDTEAFF TGTGCCAGCTTCGAGACAGGAGACACTGAAGCTTTCTTT
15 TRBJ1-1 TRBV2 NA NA CASSAFSGLGTEAFF TGTGCCAGCAGTGCTTTTAGCGGGCTGGGCACTGAAGCTTTCTTT
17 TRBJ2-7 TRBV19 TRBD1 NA CASSTSTGASIPYEQYF TGTGCCAGTAGTACCTCAACAGGGGCCTCAATACCCTACGAGCAGTACTTC
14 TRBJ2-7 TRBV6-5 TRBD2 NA CASSYSIVAGGLTF TGTGCCAGCAGTTACTCGATAGTAGCGGGGGGACTTACCTTC
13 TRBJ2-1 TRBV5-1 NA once CASSLYGDNEQFF TGCGCCAGCAGCTTGTACGGGGACAATGAGCAGTTCTTC
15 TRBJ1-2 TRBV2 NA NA CASSEYRGVDYGYTF TGTGCCAGCAGTGAATACCGAGGAGTGGACTATGGCTACACCTTC
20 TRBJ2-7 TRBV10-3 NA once CAIPPSGNGGVVGVLHEQYF TGTGCCATCCCTCCGTCTGGGAACGGGGGTGTTGTTGGAGTCCTTCACGAGCAGTACTTC
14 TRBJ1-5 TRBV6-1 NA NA CASSEAWSYQPQHF TGTGCCAGCAGTGAAGCATGGAGCTATCAGCCCCAGCATTTT